What follows are 20 T cell receptor beta chains derived from one specimen sequenced in a study of shared clonotypes between healthy human individuals (dated by TCRdb to the early 2020s). The library was produced with the immunoSEQ multiplex PCR assay. As stored in TCRdb, this immuneACCESS dataset retains in-frame rearrangements with V and J assigned. A fraction of the clones does not appear; measured against another copy, unresolved V genes explain less than half of the discrepancy, and the remainder lacks a known reason. This sample comprises about 980,000 clones, around 80% of them detected only once. Approximately 1.5% of the sample goes to the ten largest clones. Sequenced: memory CD4+ T cells sorted from blood. In the paper's terms, the cell subset or site label means: CD45RA-negative fraction. These receptors all stem from a man between 18 and 35 years old in good health.

V usage is TRBV2 and J usage is TRBJ1-1; no clear D. Trimming removed 2 bases from V and 2 bases from J, with 9 bases in between. Germline-derived CDR1 and CDR2 are SNHLY and FYNNEI. The CDR3 runs to 14 residues. The CDR3 nucleotides are TGTGCCAGCAGTGAATTAGAAGGTAACACTGAAGCTTTCTTT. Its protein is CASSELEGNTEAFF.

This clone appeared a single time. The chain is built from TRBV4-2 and TRBJ2-2, with D possibly matching TRBD2 (6 bases). The CDR3 contains 15 residues. Deletions cut 0 bases from V and 4 bases from J, with 9 bases between. Per germline, CDR1 LGHNA and CDR2 YNFKEQ. The CDR3 DNA is TGTGCCAGCAGCCAAGAGGTGGGAGGCACCGGGGAGCTGTTTTTT. This sequence encodes CASSQEVGGTGELFF.

The rearrangement links TRBV10-3 to TRBJ2-7, with D perhaps matching TRBD1 (6 bases). V shed 0 bases and J shed 3 bases, with 6 bases lying between them. From germline, CDR1 is ENHRY and CDR2 SYGVKD. This CDR3 comprises 13 residues. CDR3 region: CAISESTGYEQYF. CDR3 coding DNA: TGTGCCATCAGTGAGTCGACAGGCTACGAGCAGTACTTC.

The table lists this clone with many counts. The rearrangement uses TRBV7-2 and TRBJ1-4; D not certain. This CDR3 has 16 residues. Germline CDR1 and CDR2: SGHTA and FQGNSA. The ends were cut back, 5 bases at V and 0 bases at J, with 13 bases in the middle. In DNA form, the CDR3 reads TGTGCCAGCAGCCGACGGACGGATACAACTAATGAAAAACTGTTTTTT. This sequence encodes CASSRRTDTTNEKLFF.

The chain uses TRBV7-8 and TRBJ1-1; unclear D gene. The germline CDR1 and CDR2 sequences are SGHVS and FQNEAQ. The CDR3 runs 14 residues. Trimming stripped 1 base from V and 0 bases from J, with 6 bases between. The CDR3 is CASSLGPMNTEAFF. The CDR3 bases are TGTGCCAGCAGCTTAGGGCCTATGAACACTGAAGCTTTCTTT. The full variable domain, its missing parts supplied by reference TRBV7-8 and TRBJ1-1, is GAGVSQSPRYKVAKRGQDVALRCDPISGHVSLFWYQQALGQGPEFLTYFQNEAQLDKSGLPSDRFFAERPEGSVSTLKIQRTQQEDSAVYLCASSLGPMNTEAFFGQGTRLTVV.

This clone was observed a few times. This chain joins TRBV9 and TRBJ1-2, with D maybe TRBD1 (5 bases). The CDR3 loop spans 12 amino acids. CDR1 is SGDLS, CDR2 YYNGEE, per germline. Trimming pared 3 bases from V and 4 bases from J, leaving 7 bases between. The CDR3 DNA follows: TGTGCCAGCAGCGGGGGGTTCTATGGCTACACCTTC. Translation: CASSGGFYGYTF. The whole variable domain, filled in from reference TRBV9 and TRBJ1-2, reads DSGVTQTPKHLITATGQRVTLRCSPRSGDLSVYWYQQSLDQGLQFLIQYYNGEERAKGNILERFSAQQFPDLHSELNLSSLELGDSALYFCASSGGFYGYTFGSGTRLTVV.

This chain connects TRBV7-2 to TRBJ2-5; a possible D gene is TRBD2 (6 bases). The germline V gene has CDR1 SGHTA and CDR2 FQGNSA. The CDR3 sequence is 14 residues long. Trimming left V 2 bases short and J 4 bases short, with 11 bases between. CDR3 coding DNA: TGTGCCAGCAGCTTACGGGCGGGATCAGAGACCCAGTACTTC. It codes for CASSLRAGSETQYF.

The rearrangement joins TRBV5-4 to TRBJ2-7; D not resolved. The CDR3 is made up of 13 amino acids. Germline V gives CDR1 SGHNT, CDR2 YYREEE (reference sequence). V was trimmed by 0 bases and J by 6 bases, leaving 10 bases between them. Here the CDR3 DNA reads TGTGCCAGCAGCTTGGCAGGCCGGGTCGAGCAGTACTTC. Its protein is CASSLAGRVEQYF.

The rearrangement joins TRBV5-4 to TRBJ2-2, with 7 bases aligning to TRBD1. The trim removed 4 bases at V and 6 bases at J, leaving 9 bases unmatched. The CDR3 is made up of 15 amino acids. Germline V CDR1 and CDR2: SGHNT, YYREEE (reference sequence). CDR3 region: CASSVRQGSPGELFF. The CDR3 DNA is TGTGCCAGCAGCGTGCGACAGGGTAGCCCCGGGGAGCTGTTTTTT.

V gene TRBV12-5 combines with J gene TRBJ2-5; tentative D call: TRBD1 (6 bases). The CDR3 runs 15 residues. Germline V gene sequence: CDR1 LGHNT, CDR2 FRNRAP. V lost 8 bases and J 5 bases, leaving 21 bases between the germline ends. CDR3: CASIRGDGGRETQYF. As DNA, the CDR3 is TGTGCTAGTATCAGGGGAGACGGTGGCAGGGAGACCCAGTACTTC.

DNA for the CDR3: TGTGCCAGCAGTGTAGCGGCTAGCACAGATACGCAGTATTTT. This gives the protein CASSVAASTDTQYF. This chain connects TRBV25-1 to TRBJ2-3, with D possibly matching TRBD2 (6 bases). CDR3 length equals 14 residues. With 4 bases removed from V and 0 bases from J, the gap between germline ends came to 8 bases. The germline CDR1 and CDR2 sequences are MGHDK and SYGVNS.

This clone occurred a few times. The chain links TRBV30 to TRBJ1-5; D may be TRBD1 (6 bases). V lost 2 bases, J lost 0 bases, and 14 bases lay in between. Germline values: CDR1 GTSNPN, CDR2 SVGIG (reference sequence). CDR3 length: 16 residues. The CDR3 spells CAWSYSGAHSNQPQHF. The DNA of the CDR3 is TGTGCCTGGAGTTACTCAGGGGCACATAGCAATCAGCCCCAGCATTTT.

The V call is TRBV21-1, the J call TRBJ2-7; TRBD2, as called in the table, went unchecked against the DNA. TRBV21-1 is a pseudogene locus. This CDR3 spans 16 amino acids. The CDR3 DNA sequence: TGTGCCAGCAGCAAATATATTAGCGGGGGCTCCTACGAGCAGTACTTC. Its protein is CASSKYISGGSYEQYF.

The chain combines TRBV5-4 with TRBJ1-2; D is unresolved. The length of the CDR3 is 13 residues. Looked up from germline, CDR1 is SGHNT and CDR2 is YYREEE (reference sequence). With 4 bases removed from V and 1 base from J, the gap between germline ends came to 8 bases. The CDR3 DNA sequence: TGTGCCAGCAGCACGGACGGTAACTATGGCTACACCTTC. Translating it yields CASSTDGNYGYTF.

The gene calls are TRBV4-1 and TRBJ2-5, with TRBD2 as a possible D gene (5 bases). The CDR3 extends over 17 amino acids. From germline, CDR1 is MGHRA and CDR2 YSYEKL. The V end was cut by 0 bases, the J end by 1 base, with 15 bases between. CDR3 loop: CASSQDYGRGTQETQYF. CDR3 bases: TGCGCCAGCAGCCAAGATTATGGACGGGGAACCCAAGAGACCCAGTACTTC.

This chain links TRBV29-1 with TRBJ2-1; 11 bases are a match to TRBD1. V was pared by 2 bases and J by 3 bases, with 6 bases of the junction left unmatched. The CDR3 extends over 16 amino acids. The germline CDR1 and CDR2 sequences are SQVTM and ANQGSEA. CDR3 DNA sequence: TGCAGCGTTGAACGGACAGGGGGCAAGAGCTACAATGAGCAGTTCTTC. The encoded protein is CSVERTGGKSYNEQFF.

The gene calls are TRBV18 and TRBJ2-3; D gene unclear. CDR1 KGHSH and CDR2 LQKENI come from the germline V gene. V was pared by 3 bases and J by 4 bases, with 8 bases between. The CDR3 is 13 residues long. Here the CDR3 DNA reads TGTGCCAGCTCACCGGGGAACCCAGATACGCAGTATTTT. Its translation is CASSPGNPDTQYF.

Note on this clone: Other DNA variants within this sample encode the same CDR3. The chain couples TRBV6-5 to TRBJ2-7; 10 nucleotides agree with TRBD2. CDR3 size: 14 residues. V shed 3 bases and J 4 bases; nucleotides not matched to a gene: 3. Germline V gives CDR1 MNHEY, CDR2 SVGAGI. The chain's CDR3 is CASSYRTSGYEQYF. As DNA, the CDR3 is TGTGCCAGCAGTTATAGGACTAGCGGTTACGAGCAGTACTTC.

This chain connects TRBV7-2 to TRBJ2-5; 7 nucleotides match TRBD2. Trimming removed 5 bases from V and 5 bases from J; junction bases left unmatched: 5. Per the germline V gene, CDR1 is SGHTA and CDR2 is FQGNSA. CDR3 length: 13 residues. The CDR3 spells CASSRGSRETQYF. As DNA, the CDR3 is TGTGCCAGCAGCCGCGGGAGTAGGGAGACCCAGTACTTC. Using reference TRBV7-2 and TRBJ2-5 for the parts outside the CDR3, the full variable domain is GAGVSQSPSNKVTEKGKDVELRCDPISGHTALYWYRQSLGQGLEFLIYFQGNSAPDKSGLPSDRFSAERTGGSVSTLTIQRTQQEDSAVYLCASSRGSRETQYFGPGTRLLVL.

The J gene is TRBJ2-7, the V gene TRBV6-1; D ambiguous. CDR1 and CDR2 from the germline V gene are MNHNS and SASEGT. V was clipped by 7 bases and J by 2 bases, with 6 bases between them. The CDR3 contains 11 residues. The CDR3 sequence: CASMGTYEQYF. The CDR3, as DNA: TGTGCCAGCATGGGGACCTACGAGCAGTACTTC.